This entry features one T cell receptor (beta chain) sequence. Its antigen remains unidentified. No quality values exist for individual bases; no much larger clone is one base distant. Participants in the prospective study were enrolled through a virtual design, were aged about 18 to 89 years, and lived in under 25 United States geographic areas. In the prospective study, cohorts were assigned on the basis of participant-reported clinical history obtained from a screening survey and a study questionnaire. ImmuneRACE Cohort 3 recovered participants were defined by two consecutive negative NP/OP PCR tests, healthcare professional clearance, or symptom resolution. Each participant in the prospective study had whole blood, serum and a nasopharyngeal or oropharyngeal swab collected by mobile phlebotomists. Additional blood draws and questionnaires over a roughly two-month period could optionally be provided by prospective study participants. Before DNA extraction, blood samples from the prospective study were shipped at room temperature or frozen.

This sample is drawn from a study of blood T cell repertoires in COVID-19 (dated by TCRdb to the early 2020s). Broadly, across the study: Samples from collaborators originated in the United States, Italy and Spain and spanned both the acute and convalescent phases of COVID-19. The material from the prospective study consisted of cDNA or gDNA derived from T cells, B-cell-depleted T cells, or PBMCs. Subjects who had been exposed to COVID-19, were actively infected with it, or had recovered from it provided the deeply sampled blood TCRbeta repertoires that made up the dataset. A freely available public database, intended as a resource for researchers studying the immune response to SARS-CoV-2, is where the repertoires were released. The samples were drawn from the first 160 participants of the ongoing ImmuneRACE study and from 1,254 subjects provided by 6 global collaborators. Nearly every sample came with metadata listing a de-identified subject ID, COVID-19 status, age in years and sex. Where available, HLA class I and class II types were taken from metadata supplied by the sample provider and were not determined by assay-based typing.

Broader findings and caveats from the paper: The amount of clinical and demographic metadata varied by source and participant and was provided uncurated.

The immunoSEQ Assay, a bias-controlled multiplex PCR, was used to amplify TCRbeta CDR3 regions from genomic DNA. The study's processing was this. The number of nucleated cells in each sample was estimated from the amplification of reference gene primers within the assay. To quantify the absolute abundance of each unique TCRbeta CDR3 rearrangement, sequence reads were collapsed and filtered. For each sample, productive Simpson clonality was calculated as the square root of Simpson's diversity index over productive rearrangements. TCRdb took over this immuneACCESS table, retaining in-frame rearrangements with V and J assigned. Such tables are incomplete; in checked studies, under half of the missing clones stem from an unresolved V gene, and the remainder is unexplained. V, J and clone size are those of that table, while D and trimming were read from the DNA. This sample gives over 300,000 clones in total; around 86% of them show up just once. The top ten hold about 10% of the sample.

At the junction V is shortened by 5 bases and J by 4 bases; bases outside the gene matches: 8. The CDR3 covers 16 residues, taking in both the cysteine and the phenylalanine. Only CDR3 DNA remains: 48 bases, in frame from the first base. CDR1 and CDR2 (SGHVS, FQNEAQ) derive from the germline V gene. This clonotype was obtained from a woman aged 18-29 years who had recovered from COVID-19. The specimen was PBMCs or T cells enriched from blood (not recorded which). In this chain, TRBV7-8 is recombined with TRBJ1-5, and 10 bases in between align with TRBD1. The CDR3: CASSRDRGWGNQPQHF. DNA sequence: TGTGCCAGCAGCCGGGACAGGGGATGGGGGAATCAGCCCCAGCATTTT.